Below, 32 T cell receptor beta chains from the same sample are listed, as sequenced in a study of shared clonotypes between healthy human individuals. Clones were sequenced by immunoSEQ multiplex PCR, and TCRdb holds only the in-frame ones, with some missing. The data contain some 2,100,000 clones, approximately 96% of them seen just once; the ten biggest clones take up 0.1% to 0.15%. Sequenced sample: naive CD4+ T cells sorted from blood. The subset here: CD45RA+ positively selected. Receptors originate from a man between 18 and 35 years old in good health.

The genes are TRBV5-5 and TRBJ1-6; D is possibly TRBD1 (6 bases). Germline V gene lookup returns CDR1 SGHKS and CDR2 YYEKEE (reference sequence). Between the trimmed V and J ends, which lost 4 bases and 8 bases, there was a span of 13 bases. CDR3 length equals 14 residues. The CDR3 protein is CASSIGGADSPLHF. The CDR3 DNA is TGTGCCAGCAGCATCGGGGGGGCTGATTCACCCCTCCACTTT.

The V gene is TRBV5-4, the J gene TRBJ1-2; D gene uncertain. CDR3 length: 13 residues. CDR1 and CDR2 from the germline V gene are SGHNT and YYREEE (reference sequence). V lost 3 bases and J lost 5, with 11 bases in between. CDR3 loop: CASSSPDVYGYTF. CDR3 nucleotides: TGTGCCAGCAGCTCTCCAGACGTTTATGGCTACACCTTC. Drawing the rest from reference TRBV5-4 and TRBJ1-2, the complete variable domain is ETGVTQSPTHLIKTRGQQVTLRCSSQSGHNTVSWYQQALGQGPQFIFQYYREEENGRGNFPPRFSGLQFPNYSSELNVNALELDDSALYLCASSSPDVYGYTFGSGTRLTVV.

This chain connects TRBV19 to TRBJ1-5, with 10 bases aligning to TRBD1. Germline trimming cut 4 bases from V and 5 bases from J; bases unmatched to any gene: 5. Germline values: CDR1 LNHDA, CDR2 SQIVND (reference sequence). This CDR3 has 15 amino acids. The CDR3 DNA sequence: TGTGCCAGTAGTACCCGGGACAGGGGTGATCAGCCCCAGCATTTT. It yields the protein CASSTRDRGDQPQHF. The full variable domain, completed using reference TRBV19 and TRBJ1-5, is DGGITQSPKYLFRKEGQNVTLSCEQNLNHDAMYWYRQDPGQGLRLIYYSQIVNDFQKGDIAEGYSVSREKKESFPLTVTSAQKNPTAFYLCASSTRDRGDQPQHFGDGTRLSIL.

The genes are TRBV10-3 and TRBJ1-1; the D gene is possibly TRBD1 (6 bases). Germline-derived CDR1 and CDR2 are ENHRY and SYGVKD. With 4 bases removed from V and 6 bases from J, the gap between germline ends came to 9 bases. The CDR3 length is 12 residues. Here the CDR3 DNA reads TGTGCCATCAGTGCGGGGGGCTCTGAAGCTTTCTTT. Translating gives CAISAGGSEAFF.

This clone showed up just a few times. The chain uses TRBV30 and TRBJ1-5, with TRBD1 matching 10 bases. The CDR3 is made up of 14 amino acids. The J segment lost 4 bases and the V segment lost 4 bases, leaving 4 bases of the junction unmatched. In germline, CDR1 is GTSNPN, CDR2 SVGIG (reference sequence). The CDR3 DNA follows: TGTGCCTGGAAATTGGGACAGGGGAATCAGCCCCAGCATTTT. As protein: CAWKLGQGNQPQHF.

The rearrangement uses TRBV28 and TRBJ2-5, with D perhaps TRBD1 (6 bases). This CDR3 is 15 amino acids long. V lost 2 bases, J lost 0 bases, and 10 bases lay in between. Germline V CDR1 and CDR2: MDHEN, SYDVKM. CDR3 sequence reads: CASSLDRGYQETQYF. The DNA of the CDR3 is TGTGCCAGCAGTTTAGATAGGGGGTACCAAGAGACCCAGTACTTC.

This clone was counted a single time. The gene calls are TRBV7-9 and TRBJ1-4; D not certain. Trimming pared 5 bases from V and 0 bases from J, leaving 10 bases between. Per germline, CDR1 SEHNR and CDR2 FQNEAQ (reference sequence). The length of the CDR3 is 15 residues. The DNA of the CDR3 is TGTGCCAGCAGCAAGGACGGAGCAACTAATGAAAAACTGTTTTTT. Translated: CASSKDGATNEKLFF.

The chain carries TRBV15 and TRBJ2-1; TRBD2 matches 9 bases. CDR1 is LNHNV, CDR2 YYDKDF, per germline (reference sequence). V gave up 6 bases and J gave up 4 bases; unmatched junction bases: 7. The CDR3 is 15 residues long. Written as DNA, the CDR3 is TGTGCCACCAGAGGTGGCGGGAGGGGGTACAATGAGCAGTTCTTC. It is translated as CATRGGGRGYNEQFF.

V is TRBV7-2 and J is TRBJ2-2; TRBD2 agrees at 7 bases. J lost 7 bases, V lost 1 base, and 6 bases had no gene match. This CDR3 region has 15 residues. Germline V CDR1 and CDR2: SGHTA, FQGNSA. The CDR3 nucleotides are TGTGCCAGCAGCTTAGTACTAGCGTCGAACGGGGAGCTGTTTTTT. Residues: CASSLVLASNGELFF.

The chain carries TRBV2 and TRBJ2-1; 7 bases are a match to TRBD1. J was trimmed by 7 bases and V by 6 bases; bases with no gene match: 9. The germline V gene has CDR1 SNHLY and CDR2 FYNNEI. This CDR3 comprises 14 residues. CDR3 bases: TGTGCCAGCAGCCTGGCCGGGACAGTTAATGAGCAGTTCTTC. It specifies CASSLAGTVNEQFF.

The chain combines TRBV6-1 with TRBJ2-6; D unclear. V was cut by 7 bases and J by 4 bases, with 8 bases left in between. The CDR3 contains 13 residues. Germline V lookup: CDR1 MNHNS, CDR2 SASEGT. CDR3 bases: TGTGCCAGCAAAACTAACGGGGCCAACGTCCTGACTTTC. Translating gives CASKTNGANVLTF.

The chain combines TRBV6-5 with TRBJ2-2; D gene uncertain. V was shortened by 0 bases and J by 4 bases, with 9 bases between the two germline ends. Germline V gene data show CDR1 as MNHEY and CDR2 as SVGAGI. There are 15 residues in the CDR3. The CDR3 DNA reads TGTGCCAGCAGTTACTCGTCGACTGGCACCGGGGAGCTGTTTTTT. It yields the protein CASSYSSTGTGELFF.

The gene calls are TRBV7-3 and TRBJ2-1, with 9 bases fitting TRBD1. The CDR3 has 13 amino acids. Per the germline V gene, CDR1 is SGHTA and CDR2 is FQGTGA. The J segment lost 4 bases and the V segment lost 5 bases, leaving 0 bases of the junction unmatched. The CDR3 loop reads CASSGQGYNEQFF. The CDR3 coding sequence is TGTGCCAGCAGCGGACAGGGGTACAATGAGCAGTTCTTC.

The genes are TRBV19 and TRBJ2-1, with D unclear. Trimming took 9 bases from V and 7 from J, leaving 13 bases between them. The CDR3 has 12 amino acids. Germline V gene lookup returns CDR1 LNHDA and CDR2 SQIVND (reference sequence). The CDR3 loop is CASSREGNEQFF. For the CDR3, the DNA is TGTGCCAGCTCAAGAGAAGGAAATGAGCAGTTCTTC.

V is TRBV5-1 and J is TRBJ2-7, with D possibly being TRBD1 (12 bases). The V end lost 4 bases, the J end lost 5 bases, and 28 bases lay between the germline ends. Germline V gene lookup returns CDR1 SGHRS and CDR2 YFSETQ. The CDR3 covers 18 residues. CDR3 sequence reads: CASSEGQGAKGLADEQYF. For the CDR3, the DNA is TGCGCCAGCAGCGAGGGACAGGGGGCCAAGGGACTAGCGGACGAGCAGTACTTC.

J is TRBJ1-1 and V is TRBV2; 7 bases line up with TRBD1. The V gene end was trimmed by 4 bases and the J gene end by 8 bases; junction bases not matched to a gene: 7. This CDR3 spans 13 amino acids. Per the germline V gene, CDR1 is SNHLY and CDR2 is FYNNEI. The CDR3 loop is CASSARGGREAFF. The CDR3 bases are TGTGCCAGCAGTGCCAGGGGGGGTAGAGAAGCTTTCTTT.

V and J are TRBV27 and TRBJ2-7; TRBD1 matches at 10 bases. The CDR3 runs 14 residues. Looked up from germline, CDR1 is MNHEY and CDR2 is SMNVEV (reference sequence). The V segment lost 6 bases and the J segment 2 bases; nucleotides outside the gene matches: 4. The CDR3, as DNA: TGTGCCAGCAGGAGCGACAGGGGGCCCTACGAGCAGTACTTC. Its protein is CASRSDRGPYEQYF.

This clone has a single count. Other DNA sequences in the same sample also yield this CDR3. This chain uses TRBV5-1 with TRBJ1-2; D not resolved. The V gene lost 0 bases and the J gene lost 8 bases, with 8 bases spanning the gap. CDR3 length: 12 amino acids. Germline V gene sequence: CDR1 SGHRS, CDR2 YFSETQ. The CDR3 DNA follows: TGCGCCAGCAGCTTGGGAGGAAGCGGCTACACCTTC. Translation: CASSLGGSGYTF.

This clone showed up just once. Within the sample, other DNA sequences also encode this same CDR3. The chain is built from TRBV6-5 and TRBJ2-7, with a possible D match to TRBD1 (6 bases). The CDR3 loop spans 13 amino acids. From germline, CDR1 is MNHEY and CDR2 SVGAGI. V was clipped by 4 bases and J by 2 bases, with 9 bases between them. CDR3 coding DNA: TGTGCCAGCAGTTCGACAGGTACCTACGAGCAGTACTTC. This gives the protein CASSSTGTYEQYF.

For the CDR3, the DNA is TGTGCCATACGGGGAACAGGCGTGGAGACCCAGTACTTC. Encoded protein: CAIRGTGVETQYF. The chain joins TRBV6-1 to TRBJ2-5, with D perhaps TRBD1 or TRBD2 (5 bases each). Trimming shortened V by 10 bases and J by 5 bases, and 17 bases separated the two germline ends. CDR3 length equals 13 residues. Germline CDR1 MNHNS, CDR2 SASEGT.

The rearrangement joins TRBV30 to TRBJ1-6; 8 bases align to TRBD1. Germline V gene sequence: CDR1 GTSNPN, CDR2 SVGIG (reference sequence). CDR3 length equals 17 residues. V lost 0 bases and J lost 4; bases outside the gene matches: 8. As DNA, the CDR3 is TGTGCCTGGAGTGTACTGAACAGGGGGGATTATAATTCACCCCTCCACTTT. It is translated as CAWSVLNRGDYNSPLHF.

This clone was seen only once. The CDR3 nucleotides read TGTGCCAGCAGTTTACCCCCGGGTCCTGGGGAGGTTAATGGCGAGCAGTACTTC. Its protein is CASSLPPGPGEVNGEQYF. The chain uses TRBV27 and TRBJ2-7, with a weak D call TRBD2 (6 bases). Germline lookup yields CDR1 MNHEY and CDR2 SMNVEV (reference sequence). With 2 bases removed from V and 6 bases from J, the gap between germline ends came to 26 bases. There are 18 residues in the CDR3.

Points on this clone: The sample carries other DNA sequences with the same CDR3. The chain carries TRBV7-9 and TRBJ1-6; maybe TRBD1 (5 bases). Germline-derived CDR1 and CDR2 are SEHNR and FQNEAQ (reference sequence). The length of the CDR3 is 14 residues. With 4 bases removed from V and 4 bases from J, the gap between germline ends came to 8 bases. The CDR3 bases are TGTGCCAGCAGCTCAACAGGATATAATTCACCCCTCCACTTT. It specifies CASSSTGYNSPLHF.

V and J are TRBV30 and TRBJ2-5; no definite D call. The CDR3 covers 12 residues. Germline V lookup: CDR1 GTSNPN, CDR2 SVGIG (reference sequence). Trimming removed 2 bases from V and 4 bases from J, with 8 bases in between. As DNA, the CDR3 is TGTGCCTGGAGTAATTCAGGAGAGACCCAGTACTTC. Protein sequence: CAWSNSGETQYF.

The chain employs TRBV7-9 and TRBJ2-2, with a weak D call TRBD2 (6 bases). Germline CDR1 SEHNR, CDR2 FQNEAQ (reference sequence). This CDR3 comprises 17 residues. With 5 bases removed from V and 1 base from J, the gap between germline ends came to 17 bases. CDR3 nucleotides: TGTGCCAGCAGCGACGGATATCGGGAGAGGAACACCGGGGAGCTGTTTTTT. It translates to CASSDGYRERNTGELFF.

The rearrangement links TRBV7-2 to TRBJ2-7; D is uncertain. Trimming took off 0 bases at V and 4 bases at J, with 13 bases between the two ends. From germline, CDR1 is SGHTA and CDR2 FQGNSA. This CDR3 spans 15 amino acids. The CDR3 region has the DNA TGTGCCAGCAGCTTAGCGCAAGTCAGGTCATACGAGCAGTACTTC. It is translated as CASSLAQVRSYEQYF.

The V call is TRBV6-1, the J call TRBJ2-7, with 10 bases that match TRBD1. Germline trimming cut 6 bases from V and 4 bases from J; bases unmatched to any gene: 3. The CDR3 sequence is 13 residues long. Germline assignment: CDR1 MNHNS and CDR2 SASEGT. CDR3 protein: CASRGTGVYEQYF. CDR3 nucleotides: TGTGCCAGCAGGGGGACAGGGGTGTACGAGCAGTACTTC.

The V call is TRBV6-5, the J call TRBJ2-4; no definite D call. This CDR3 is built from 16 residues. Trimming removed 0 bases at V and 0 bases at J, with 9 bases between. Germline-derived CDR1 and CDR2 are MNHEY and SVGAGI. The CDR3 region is CASSYSKVLAKNIQYF. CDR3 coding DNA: TGTGCCAGCAGTTACTCGAAGGTCCTAGCCAAAAACATTCAGTACTTC.

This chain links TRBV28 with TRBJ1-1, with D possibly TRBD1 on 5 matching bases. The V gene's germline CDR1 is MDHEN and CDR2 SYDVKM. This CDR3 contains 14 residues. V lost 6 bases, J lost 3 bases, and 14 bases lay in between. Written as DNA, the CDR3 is TGTGCCAGCAGCCCGGGACGGAAATACACTGAAGCTTTCTTT. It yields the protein CASSPGRKYTEAFF.

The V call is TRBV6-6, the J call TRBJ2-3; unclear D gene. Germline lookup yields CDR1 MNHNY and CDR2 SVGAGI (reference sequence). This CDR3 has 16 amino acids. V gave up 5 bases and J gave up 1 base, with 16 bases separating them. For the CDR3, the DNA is TGTGCCAGCAGTCTTAGCCCCTGGTCGGGCACAGATACGCAGTATTTT. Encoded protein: CASSLSPWSGTDTQYF.

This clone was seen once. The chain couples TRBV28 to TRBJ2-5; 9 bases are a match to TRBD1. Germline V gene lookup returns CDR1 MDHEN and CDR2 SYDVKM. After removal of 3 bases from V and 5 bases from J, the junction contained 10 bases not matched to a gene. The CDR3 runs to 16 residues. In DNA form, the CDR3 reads TGTGCCAGCAGTTTCGCATACAGGGGGCCGAGGGAGACCCAGTACTTC. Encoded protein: CASSFAYRGPRETQYF.

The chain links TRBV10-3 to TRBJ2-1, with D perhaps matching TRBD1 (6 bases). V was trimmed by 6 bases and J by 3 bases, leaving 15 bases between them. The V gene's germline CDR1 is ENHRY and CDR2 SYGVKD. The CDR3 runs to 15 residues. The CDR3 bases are TGTGCCATCAGCTCCGACAGGAACGGCTACAATGAGCAGTTCTTC. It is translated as CAISSDRNGYNEQFF.